This T cell receptor (beta chain) was identified during a study of T cell responses to AZD1222 COVID-19 vaccine. Data came from immunoSEQ multiplex PCR; TCRdb stores just in-frame clones and leaves some out. The sample yields fewer than 200,000 clones, 70% to 90% seen once. Whole-study results and caveats: Reportedly, close to half of spike-specific TCRs are directed against unmutated variant regions. Clonal diversity may have been underestimated in mostly white British donors. Vaccine-related CD4 TCRs covered spike, predominating at 160-218 and 743-854. Repertoire sampling was restricted to post-peak T cell response timepoints.

With 2 bases clipped from V and 4 bases from J, the junction kept 7 bases outside the gene matches. CDR1 and CDR2 from the germline V gene are SGHDN and FVKESK. The CDR3 runs 15 residues. This clone was counted once. Its target is not known. The source was peripheral blood, collected on day 0 of AZD1222 vaccination. The gene calls are TRBV14 and TRBJ1-2; TRBD1 matches 7 bases. The sequence derives from an adult in good health. The CDR3 protein is CASSQSDRVGYGYTF. The CDR3 DNA reads TGTGCCAGCAGCCAATCCGACAGGGTCGGCTATGGCTACACCTTC.